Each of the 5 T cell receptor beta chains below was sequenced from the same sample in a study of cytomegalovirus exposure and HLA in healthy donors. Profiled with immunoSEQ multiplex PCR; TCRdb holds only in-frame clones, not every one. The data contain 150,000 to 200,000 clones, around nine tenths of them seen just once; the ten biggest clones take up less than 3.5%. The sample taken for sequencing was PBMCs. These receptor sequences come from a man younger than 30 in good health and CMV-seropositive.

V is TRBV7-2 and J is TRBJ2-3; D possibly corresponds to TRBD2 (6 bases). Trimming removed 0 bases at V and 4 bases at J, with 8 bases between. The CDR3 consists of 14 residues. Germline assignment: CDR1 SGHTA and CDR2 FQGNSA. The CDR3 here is CASSLAGGSDTQYF. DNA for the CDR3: TGTGCCAGCAGCTTAGCGGGGGGTTCAGATACGCAGTATTTT.

CDR3 loop: CASSQGGYNEQFF. Written as DNA, the CDR3 is TGCGCCAGCAGCCAGGGGGGCTACAATGAGCAGTTCTTC. This chain links TRBV5-1 with TRBJ2-1; maybe TRBD1 (7 bases). CDR3 size: 13 residues. Trimming shortened V by 4 bases and J by 3 bases, and 8 bases separated the two germline ends. Per the germline V gene, CDR1 is SGHRS and CDR2 is YFSETQ.

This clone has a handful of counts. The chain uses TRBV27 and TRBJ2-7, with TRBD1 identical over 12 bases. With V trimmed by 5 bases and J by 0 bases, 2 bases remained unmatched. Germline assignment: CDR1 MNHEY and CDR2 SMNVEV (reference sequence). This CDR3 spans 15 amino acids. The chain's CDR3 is CASSQGQGASYEQYF. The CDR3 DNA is TGTGCCAGCAGTCAGGGACAGGGGGCCTCCTACGAGCAGTACTTC.

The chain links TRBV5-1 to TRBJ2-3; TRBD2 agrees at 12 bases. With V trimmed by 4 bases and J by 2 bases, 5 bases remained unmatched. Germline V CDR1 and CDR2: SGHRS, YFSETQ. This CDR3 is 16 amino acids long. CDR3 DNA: TGCGCCAGCAGCCCCGGACTAGCGGGGCCCACAGATACGCAGTATTTT. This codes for CASSPGLAGPTDTQYF.

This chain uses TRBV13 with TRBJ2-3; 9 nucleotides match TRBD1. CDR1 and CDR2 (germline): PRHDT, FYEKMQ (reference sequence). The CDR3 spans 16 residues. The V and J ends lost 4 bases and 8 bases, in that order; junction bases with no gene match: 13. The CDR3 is CASSSFLGQGGGTQYF. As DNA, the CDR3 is TGTGCCAGCAGCTCCTTCCTGGGACAGGGAGGTGGTACGCAGTATTTT.